This entry concerns a single T cell receptor (beta chain). The data derive from a study of CD8 T cells in Susac syndrome. Germline CDR1 is LNHDA and CDR2 is SQIVND (reference sequence). The V segment lost 5 bases and the J segment 10 bases; nucleotides outside the gene matches: 4. The CDR3 is made up of 11 amino acids. RNA amounts of roughly 0.45 to 1 ug underwent reverse transcription with random hexamers. TCRdb re-analysed the immunoSEQ multiplex PCR reads in MiXCR, keeping a single row per CDR3 protein. This table has 150,000 to 200,000 distinct CDR3 sequences, roughly 95% appearing once. In contrast to the negatively isolated CD8+ and CD4+ T cells, TEMRA cells were FACS-enriched.

V usage is TRBV19 and J usage is TRBJ1-1; 7 positions agree with TRBD1. The source of this sequence is a human donor with multiple sclerosis. The specimen was CD4+ T cells from PBMCs. In DNA, the CDR3 is TGTGCCAGTAGTGACAGGGTGGGAGCTTTCTTT. Its translation: CASSDRVGAFF.